The 30 T cell receptor beta chains in this list originate from one sample, sequenced in a study of T-cell memory formation after mild COVID-19 (dated by TCRdb to 2020 to 2023). The library came from 5' RACE. Sequencing took place on an Illumina NovaSeq 6000. TCRdb reworked the public reads: Q25 trimming with fastp, MiXCR clone assembly, productive beta chains retained. Every CDR3 protein is listed once, alongside the most common genes and DNA of its rows. In this sample the table shows fewer than 700,000 distinct CDR3 sequences, about 20% of which occur a single time. The ten largest clonotypes hold under 8.5% of the sample. The specimen sequenced was PBMCs or a T cell subset sorted from them (not recorded which). These receptor sequences come from an adult woman who had mild COVID-19 (a few samples of this study predate the infection). The sample titles of this study are shuffled in the database, so cell type and time point are left out; the donor was told from shared clones.

The rearrangement joins TRBV20-1 to TRBJ2-1; 8 positions match TRBD2. V was clipped by 6 bases and J by 8 bases; unmatched bases: 12. This CDR3 region has 14 residues. Germline CDR1 and CDR2: DFQATT and SNEGSKA (reference sequence). The CDR3 DNA reads TGCAGTGCGAACGGGGGGGGCCTGGAGCATGAGCAGTTCTTC. Amino acids: CSANGGGLEHEQFF.

This clonotype was counted at least ten times. The chain links TRBV24-1 to TRBJ2-3; D is unclear. This CDR3 contains 13 residues. Trimming shortened V by 4 bases and J by 1 base, and 5 bases separated the two germline ends. The V gene's germline CDR1 is KGHDR and CDR2 SFDVKD. The CDR3 DNA sequence: TGTGCCACCAGTGAGGACGGCACAGATACGCAGTATTTT. Translating it yields CATSEDGTDTQYF.

The CDR3 coding sequence is TGTGCCAGCAGTTTATGGGGGGACCCCTACGAGCAGTACTTC. Protein: CASSLWGDPYEQYF. V gene TRBV12-3 or TRBV12-4 combines with J gene TRBJ2-7; a possible D gene is TRBD2 (6 bases). V shed 2 bases and J shed 2 bases, with 10 bases lying between them. The CDR3 sequence is 14 residues long.

This clonotype has only a few counts. The V gene is TRBV3-1, the J gene TRBJ1-1, with D possibly matching TRBD1 (5 bases). Germline CDR1 LGHDT, CDR2 YNNKEL (reference sequence). Trimming stripped 5 bases from V and 5 bases from J, with 9 bases between. The CDR3 is made up of 12 amino acids. CDR3 DNA sequence: TGTGCCAGCAGCTTCCGACAGACTGAAGCTTTCTTT. Its translation is CASSFRQTEAFF.

This clonotype was seen a few times. V is TRBV7-2 and J is TRBJ2-7; 9 bases match TRBD1. Germline CDR1 and CDR2: SGHTA and FQGNSA. V gave up 5 bases and J gave up 2 bases; unmatched junction bases: 7. There are 15 residues in the CDR3. DNA of the CDR3: TGTGCCAGCAGCCGTGTACAGGGGGCCCCCTACGAGCAGTACTTC. As protein: CASSRVQGAPYEQYF.

In its sample, this clonotype was seen many times. This chain joins TRBV12-3 or TRBV12-4 and TRBJ2-7, with D unclear. The length of the CDR3 is 13 residues. V was clipped by 1 base and J by 6 bases, with 10 bases between them. The CDR3 sequence: CASSLGRTGEQYF. CDR3 nucleotide sequence: TGTGCCAGCAGTTTAGGTAGAACCGGCGAGCAGTACTTC.

This clonotype has more than one count but fewer than ten. This chain links TRBV12-3 or TRBV12-4 with TRBJ2-3; 10 bases are a match to TRBD2. J was trimmed by 4 bases and V by 6 bases; bases with no gene match: 7. CDR3 size: 15 residues. In nucleotides, the CDR3 is TGTGCCAGCAGAGCGCTAGCGGGAGTATCAGATACGCAGTATTTT. It specifies CASRALAGVSDTQYF.

There are a few counts of this clonotype. A much larger clone lies a single base off, so this may be a read error. The chain has TRBV7-9 and TRBJ2-5; no reliable D call. The CDR3 extends over 11 amino acids. V was shortened by 4 bases and J by 4 bases, with 4 bases between the two germline ends. Germline CDR1 is SEHNR and CDR2 is FQNEAQ (reference sequence). The CDR3 nucleotides read TGTGCCAGCAGCTCTTTAGAGACCCAGTACTTC. Translating gives CASSSLETQYF. Complete variable domain (other parts from reference TRBV7-9 and TRBJ2-5): DTGVSQNPRHKITKRGQNVTFRCDPISEHNRLYWYRQTLGQGPEFLTYFQNEAQLEKSRLLSDRFSAERPKGSFSTLEIQRTEQGDSAMYLCASSSLETQYFGPGTRLLVL.

The rearrangement uses TRBV29-1 and TRBJ1-1, with unresolved D. In germline, CDR1 is SQVTM, CDR2 ANQGSEA. The CDR3 is made up of 10 amino acids. V gave up 4 bases and J gave up 7 bases, with 7 bases separating them. In DNA form, the CDR3 reads TGCAGCGTTGTCGTAGGTGAAGCTTTCTTT. It codes for CSVVVGEAFF.

This chain joins TRBV7-2 and TRBJ1-2, with 7 bases fitting TRBD1. The CDR3 length is 13 residues. The V segment lost 5 bases and the J segment 4 bases; nucleotides outside the gene matches: 4. Germline-derived CDR1 and CDR2 are SGHTA and FQGNSA. The CDR3 coding sequence is TGTGCCAGCAGCGTGACAGGGTCCTATGGCTACACCTTC. This sequence encodes CASSVTGSYGYTF.

The chain has TRBV12-3 or TRBV12-4 and TRBJ1-2; tentative D call: TRBD1 (5 bases). Trimming removed 7 bases at V and 7 bases at J, with 16 bases between. This CDR3 spans 13 amino acids. This CDR3 reads CASILGPGSGYTF. The CDR3 DNA follows: TGTGCCAGCATCCTGGGACCGGGTAGTGGCTACACCTTC.

This clonotype was seen a handful of times. V usage is TRBV5-1 and J usage is TRBJ2-7; D uncertain. V was pared by 2 bases and J by 1 base, with 7 bases between. Germline-derived CDR1 and CDR2 are SGHRS and YFSETQ. CDR3 length: 13 amino acids. The CDR3 DNA sequence: TGCGCCAGCAGCTTCACACCTTCCTACGAGCAGTACTTC. Amino acid sequence: CASSFTPSYEQYF.

This clonotype was observed at least ten times. The chain recombines TRBV7-2 with TRBJ2-7; D uncertain. The CDR3 totals 13 residues. V shed 5 bases and J shed 3 bases, with 11 bases lying between them. Germline CDR1 reads SGHTA; CDR2 reads FQGNSA. CDR3 in amino acids: CASSLRNYYEQYF. The CDR3 nucleotides read TGTGCCAGCAGCCTGAGGAATTACTACGAGCAGTACTTC.

The rearrangement uses TRBV3-1 and TRBJ2-1; 7 bases align to TRBD2. The germline gives CDR1 LGHDT, CDR2 YNNKEL (reference sequence). The CDR3 runs to 14 residues. The ends lost 8 bases at V and 4 bases at J; junction bases unmatched: 8. Written as DNA, the CDR3 is TGTGCCAGCTCTTGGGGGGGACTATACAATGAGCAGTTCTTC. Its protein is CASSWGGLYNEQFF.

This clonotype was counted only a few times. The chain couples TRBV5-6 to TRBJ2-5, with TRBD2 matching 9 bases. The CDR3 is 16 residues long. CDR1 and CDR2 (germline): SGHDT, YYEEEE. Unmatched junction bases numbered 11, after V lost 2 bases and J lost 6 bases. The CDR3 bases are TGTGCCAGCAGCTTCCTGACTAGCGGTACCCAGCAGACCCAGTACTTC. It is translated as CASSFLTSGTQQTQYF.

The chain employs TRBV7-2 and TRBJ2-7; 9 positions agree with TRBD2. With 4 bases clipped from V and 7 bases from J, the junction kept 11 bases outside the gene matches. Germline V gene lookup returns CDR1 SGHTA and CDR2 FQGNSA. The CDR3 has 15 residues. CDR3 bases: TGTGCCAGCAGCTACCTGAGCGGCGGGAGGGGTGAGCAGTACTTC. Translation: CASSYLSGGRGEQYF. The whole variable domain, filled in from reference TRBV7-2 and TRBJ2-7, reads GAGVSQSPSNKVTEKGKDVELRCDPISGHTALYWYRQSLGQGLEFLIYFQGNSAPDKSGLPSDRFSAERTGGSVSTLTIQRTQQEDSAVYLCASSYLSGGRGEQYFGPGTRLTVT.

This chain uses TRBV9 with TRBJ1-2; D not resolved. Germline CDR1 is SGDLS and CDR2 is YYNGEE. The CDR3 consists of 14 residues. Trimming pared 4 bases from V and 4 bases from J, leaving 14 bases between. DNA of the CDR3: TGTGCCAGCAGCCCGTCGCCGAATGGCTATGGCTACACCTTC. Its protein is CASSPSPNGYGYTF.

The chain has TRBV24-1 and TRBJ2-5, with D possibly matching TRBD2 (6 bases). This CDR3 has 14 amino acids. Germline-derived CDR1 and CDR2 are KGHDR and SFDVKD. V was shortened by 4 bases and J by 2 bases, with 10 bases between the two germline ends. Here the CDR3 reads CATSDRGTQETQYF. The CDR3 DNA reads TGTGCCACCAGTGACCGCGGGACGCAAGAGACCCAGTACTTC.

This clonotype was seen at least ten times. The chain has TRBV7-3 and TRBJ2-2; D perhaps matches TRBD2 (6 bases). The CDR3 extends over 12 amino acids. Deletions cut 6 bases from V and 7 bases from J, with 9 bases between. Looked up from germline, CDR1 is SGHTA and CDR2 is FQGTGA. CDR3 residues: CASRRENGELFF. CDR3 DNA: TGTGCCAGCAGACGGGAGAACGGGGAGCTGTTTTTT.

This clonotype was observed a few times. The V call is TRBV7-8, the J call TRBJ1-2; D is perhaps TRBD1 (5 bases). CDR1 SGHVS and CDR2 FQNEAQ come from the germline V gene. The ends were cut back, 1 base at V and 7 bases at J, with 19 bases in the middle. The CDR3 is 16 amino acids. CDR3: CASSLEGRVGSVGYTF. The DNA for the CDR3 is TGTGCCAGCAGCTTAGAAGGCAGGGTGGGAAGTGTTGGCTACACCTTC.

CDR3 in amino acids: CASKHDYNEQFF. The CDR3 nucleotides are TGTGCCAGCAAACACGATTACAATGAGCAGTTCTTC. J is TRBJ2-1 and V is TRBV11-3; D gene unclear. CDR1 and CDR2 from the germline V gene are SGHNT and YENEEA. This CDR3 spans 12 amino acids. Trimming took 7 bases from V and 4 from J, leaving 8 bases between them.

The rearrangement joins TRBV9 to TRBJ2-1, with D unclear. Trimming removed 2 bases from V and 1 base from J, with 10 bases in between. Germline lookup yields CDR1 SGDLS and CDR2 YYNGEE. The CDR3 loop spans 15 amino acids. CDR3 sequence (DNA): TGTGCCAGCAGCGTTGGACGCTCATCCTACAATGAGCAGTTCTTC. This codes for CASSVGRSSYNEQFF.

The J gene is TRBJ2-7, the V gene TRBV7-2, with 7 bases identical to TRBD2. V shed 6 bases, J shed 2 bases, and the junction held 10 bases outside the gene matches. Germline V CDR1 and CDR2: SGHTA, FQGNSA. The CDR3 extends over 15 amino acids. The CDR3, as DNA: TGTGCCAGCAGATCTTTGGGGAGGGAGCCCTACGAGCAGTACTTC. Its translation: CASRSLGREPYEQYF.

This chain links TRBV15 with TRBJ2-3; D call uncertain. V was trimmed by 7 bases and J by 5 bases, leaving 7 bases between them. CDR3 length equals 11 residues. Germline CDR1 LNHNV, CDR2 YYDKDF (reference sequence). CDR3 sequence: CATIRRDTQYF. CDR3 in DNA: TGTGCCACCATCAGGAGAGATACGCAGTATTTT.

The rearrangement links TRBV7-2 to TRBJ2-5; D is unresolved. The ends were cut back, 5 bases at V and 5 bases at J, with 12 bases in the middle. This CDR3 is built from 13 residues. Germline V gives CDR1 SGHTA, CDR2 FQGNSA. This chain's CDR3 is CASSLQVGETQYF. CDR3 DNA: TGTGCCAGCAGCCTCCAGGTCGGCGAGACCCAGTACTTC.

This clonotype was counted a few times. The J gene is TRBJ2-1, the V gene TRBV11-1; D could derive from TRBD1 or TRBD2 (5 bases each). The CDR3 runs 14 residues. Between the trimmed V and J ends, which lost 5 bases and 7 bases, there was a span of 15 bases. CDR1 is SGHAT and CDR2 is FQDESV in the germline V gene (reference sequence). The CDR3 nucleotides read TGTGCCAGCAGCCCGGCGTGGGGGATGAATGAGCAGTTCTTC. Translating gives CASSPAWGMNEQFF. The full variable domain, rest sourced from reference TRBV11-1 and TRBJ2-1, is EAEVAQSPRYKITEKSQAVAFWCDPISGHATLYWYRQILGQGPELLVQFQDESVVDDSQLPKDRFSAERLKGVDSTLKIQPAELGDSAMYLCASSPAWGMNEQFFGPGTRLTVL.

The rearrangement links TRBV19 to TRBJ2-1; 9 nucleotides agree with TRBD1. This CDR3 is 14 amino acids long. The ends lost 6 bases at V and 6 bases at J; junction bases unmatched: 6. CDR1 and CDR2 from the germline V gene are LNHDA and SQIVND (reference sequence). CDR3 DNA: TGTGCCAGTAGGCGGGACAGGGAGAGCAATGAGCAGTTCTTC. Protein sequence: CASRRDRESNEQFF.

The V and J genes are TRBV9 and TRBJ2-7; TRBD1 matches at 10 bases. Trimming took 2 bases from V and 3 from J; bases not matched to a gene: 5. The CDR3 totals 15 residues. The germline CDR1 and CDR2 sequences are SGDLS and YYNGEE. The CDR3 spells CASSVGWTGGYEQYF. The CDR3 DNA sequence: TGTGCCAGCAGCGTTGGGTGGACAGGGGGCTACGAGCAGTACTTC.

V and J are TRBV7-2 and TRBJ2-1; TRBD2 agrees at 13 bases. The CDR3 has 17 amino acids. V shed 2 bases, J shed 4 bases, and the junction held 5 bases outside the gene matches. Germline V CDR1 and CDR2: SGHTA, FQGNSA. For the CDR3, the DNA is TGTGCCAGCAGCTTAAGTCGGGGACTAGCGGGGTACAATGAGCAGTTCTTC. As protein: CASSLSRGLAGYNEQFF. Full variable domain (rest looked up from reference TRBV7-2 and TRBJ2-1): GAGVSQSPSNKVTEKGKDVELRCDPISGHTALYWYRQSLGQGLEFLIYFQGNSAPDKSGLPSDRFSAERTGGSVSTLTIQRTQQEDSAVYLCASSLSRGLAGYNEQFFGPGTRLTVL.

V and J are TRBV9 and TRBJ1-2; D might be TRBD1 (5 bases). The CDR3 extends over 16 amino acids. Germline V CDR1 and CDR2: SGDLS, YYNGEE. With 4 bases removed from V and 7 bases from J, the gap between germline ends came to 23 bases. CDR3 protein: CASSPHEGRPSGGYTF. CDR3 bases: TGTGCCAGCAGCCCACACGAGGGACGCCCTTCCGGTGGCTACACCTTC.